This T cell receptor (beta chain) comes out of a study of human T cells and chemical hapten exposure. Study-wide context: Patches that contained 0.01% DPC were applied to the upper back and read at 6 days. Study results and caveats: Relative to control repertoires, expanded TCRs gave rise to significantly more large CDR3 similarity clusters.

Time point described: patch test 1, 2 weeks after DPC sensitization. Treatment denoted: therapeutic diphenylcyclopropenone sensitization with weekly scalp DPC. The CDR3 runs to 13 residues. V dropped 8 bases and J dropped 3; count of bases not matched to a gene: 6. Germline-derived CDR1 and CDR2 are MGHDK and SYGVNS. In its sample, this clonotype was seen a few times. The antigen remains unidentified. Original methodology: Samples held a median of 95,638 TCRs, range roughly 20,000–750,000. TCRdb recomputed calls from the RACE reads with MiXCR, one row per CDR3 protein. TCRdb's processing, not the authors' own work, is the source of the V and J calls. The table has some 190,000 distinct CDR3 sequences, 20% to 25% seen once.

This TCR was recovered from a woman in her fifties or sixties with alopecia areata. Some clones in this sample may be carry-over from other donors' samples. The chain couples TRBV25-1 to TRBJ2-7, with 8 bases lining up with TRBD2. The sequencing used whole blood, collected in connection with sensitization to the hapten diphenylcyclopropenone (DPC). The CDR3 DNA is TGTGCCAGCGGGCTAGCGGGCTTCTACGAGCAGTACTTC. Its translation is CASGLAGFYEQYF.